This TCR beta chain was captured in a study of T cell clones after liver transplantation (dated by TCRdb to about 2019). With respect to the entire study: The samples were obtained from ITN030ST, a randomized trial that attempted immunosuppression withdrawal within 2 years after liver transplantation. After a pre-transplant mixed lymphocyte reaction, TCRbeta sequencing was used to pinpoint donor-reactive T cell clones, which were subsequently tracked in post-transplant blood. As an antigen-independent comparator for donor-reactive sequences, third party-reactive TCRbeta sequences were also identified from pre-transplant MLRs. Of the eight recipients, a few were HCV-positive, while the remaining recipients had been transplanted for non-autoimmune, non-viral indications. Until randomization at 12-24 months post-transplant, subjects were given standard immunosuppression, with no induction therapy. Tolerance was defined as complete withdrawal of immunosuppression for at least one year without a rise in liver enzymes beyond twice the upper limit of normal. Blood samples were collected pre-transplant, then pre-randomization ahead of withdrawal, and finally post-randomization once withdrawal had either been completed or failed. The studied cohort comprised 8 liver transplant recipients, 3 classified as tolerant and 5 as non-tolerant. The research as a whole found: Because allograft tissue specimens were not available, migration of donor-reactive T cells into the graft, rather than deletion, may have occurred. In two subjects, low numbers of available donor cells limited the measurable donor-reactive repertoire. When repertoire turnover was accounted for, significantly reduced detection of donor-reactive sequences was found in 7 of 8 subjects for CD4 and in 8 of 8 subjects for CD8. In most of the 8 subjects, circulating donor-reactive CD4 TCRbeta sequences decreased significantly after transplant, regardless of tolerance or HCV status. A greater decline was seen for donor-reactive sequences than for third party-reactive sequences, suggesting partial antigen-specific deletion unrelated to withdrawal success. The conclusions were preliminary, being limited by small, heterogeneous patient numbers and by non-standardized post-transplant time points.

Concerning this clone: What this receptor recognizes is not known. The sample holds no much larger clone one base away, and base qualities are not on file.

Unstimulated PBMCs, after thawing, were stained for CD3, CD4 and CD8 and then FACS-sorted into CD3+CD4+ and CD3+CD8+ populations. All 8 studied subjects were randomized to withdrawal of immunosuppression. The Qiagen DNeasy Blood and Tissue Kit was used to isolate genomic DNA. Cut back by 5 bases and 13 bases, the V and J ends lie 9 bases apart. From a lookup of the germline V gene, CDR1 and CDR2 are MDHEN and SYDVKM. From the cysteine through the phenylalanine, the CDR3 covers 10 amino acids. The DNA shown is the 30-base CDR3, in frame from base 1. Using immunoSEQ, frozen genomic DNA was subjected to high-throughput TCRbeta CDR3 sequencing, a process that included PCR amplification, mapping, bias correction and internal controls. The original methods were these. Productive rearrangements were retained, and unique TCRbeta sequences were defined by the CDR3 nucleotide sequence together with the V and J gene. A sequence counted as donor-reactive only if the sequence showed at least 5-fold expansion in CFSE-low cells compared with unstimulated pre-transplant cells and had a frequency of at least 0.01%. Per-subject minimum frequency thresholds, based on the lowest-template unstimulated sample, ensured at least 90% detection power. Repertoire turnover was measured by Jensen-Shannon divergence between the top 1000 TCRbeta sequences post- and pre-transplant. Two-sided Fisher's exact tests were used to test for changes in the detection of donor-reactive sequences. TCRdb obtained this table from immuneACCESS and retained in-frame rearrangements with V and J assigned. These tables miss some clones; where compared with another copy, unresolved V genes account for less than half of the shortfall, and the remainder is unexplained. That table furnishes V, J and clone size, whereas the DNA furnished D and trimming. The sample contains some 110,000 clones, 90% of them found a single time. The ten most abundant clones make up 0.65% to 0.95% of the sample.

Source: CD4+ T cells from blood, taken 12 months after liver transplant. The receptor was derived from a human patient who received a liver transplant. Following a transplant, some T lymphocytes may have been derived from the graft donor. This chain joins TRBV28 to TRBJ2-1; the D segment could be TRBD1, given 5 matching bases. The DNA sequence is as follows: TGTGCCAGCAGTGGGGCGGTCCAGTTCTTC. It translates as CASSGAVQFF.